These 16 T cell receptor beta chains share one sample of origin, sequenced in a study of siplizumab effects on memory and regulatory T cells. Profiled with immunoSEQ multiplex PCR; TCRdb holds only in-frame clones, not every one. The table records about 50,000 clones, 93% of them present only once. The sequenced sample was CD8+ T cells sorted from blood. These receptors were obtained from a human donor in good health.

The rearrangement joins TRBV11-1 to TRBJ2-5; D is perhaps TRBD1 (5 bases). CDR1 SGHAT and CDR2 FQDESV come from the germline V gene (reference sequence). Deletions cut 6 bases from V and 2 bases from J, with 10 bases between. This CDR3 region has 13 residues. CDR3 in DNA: TGTGCCAGCAGAGACAGCCCTCAAGAGACCCAGTACTTC. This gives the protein CASRDSPQETQYF.

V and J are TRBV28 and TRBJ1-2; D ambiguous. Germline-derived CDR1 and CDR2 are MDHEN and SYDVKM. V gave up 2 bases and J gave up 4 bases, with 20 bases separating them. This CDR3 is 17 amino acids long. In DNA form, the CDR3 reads TGTGCCAGCAGTTTAAGGTCCTTGGGAGGCCCTTCCTATGGCTACACCTTC. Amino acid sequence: CASSLRSLGGPSYGYTF.

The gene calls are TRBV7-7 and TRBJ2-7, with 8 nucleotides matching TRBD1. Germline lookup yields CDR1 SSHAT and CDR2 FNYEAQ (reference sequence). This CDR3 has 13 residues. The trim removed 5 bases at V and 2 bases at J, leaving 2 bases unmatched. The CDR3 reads CASSLTGAYEQYF. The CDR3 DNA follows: TGTGCCAGCAGCCTGACAGGGGCCTACGAGCAGTACTTC.

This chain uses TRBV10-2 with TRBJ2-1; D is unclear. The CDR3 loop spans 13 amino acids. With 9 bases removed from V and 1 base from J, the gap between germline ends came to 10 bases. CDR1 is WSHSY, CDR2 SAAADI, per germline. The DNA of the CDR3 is TGCGCCAGTGCGGTAGGATCCTACAATGAGCAGTTCTTC. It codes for CASAVGSYNEQFF.

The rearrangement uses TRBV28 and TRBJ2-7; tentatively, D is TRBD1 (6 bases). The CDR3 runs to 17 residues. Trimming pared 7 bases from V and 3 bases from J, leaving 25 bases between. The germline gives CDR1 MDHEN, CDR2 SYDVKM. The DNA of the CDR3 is TGTGCCAGCAAGGCCGCCGTAGCGTGGGGGCTTTACTACGAGCAGTACTTC. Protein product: CASKAAVAWGLYYEQYF.

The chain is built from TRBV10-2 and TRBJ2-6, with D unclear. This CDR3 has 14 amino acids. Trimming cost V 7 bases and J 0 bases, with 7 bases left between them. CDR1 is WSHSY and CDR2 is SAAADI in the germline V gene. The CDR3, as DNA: TGCGCCAGCAACCCTGGCTCTGGGGCCAACGTCCTGACTTTC. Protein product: CASNPGSGANVLTF.

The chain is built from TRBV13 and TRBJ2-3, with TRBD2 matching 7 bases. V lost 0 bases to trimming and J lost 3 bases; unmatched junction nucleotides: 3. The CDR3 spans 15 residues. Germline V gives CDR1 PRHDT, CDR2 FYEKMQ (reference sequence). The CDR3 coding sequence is TGTGCCAGCAGCTTAGGGGTACTAGCGACAGATACGCAGTATTTT. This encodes CASSLGVLATDTQYF.

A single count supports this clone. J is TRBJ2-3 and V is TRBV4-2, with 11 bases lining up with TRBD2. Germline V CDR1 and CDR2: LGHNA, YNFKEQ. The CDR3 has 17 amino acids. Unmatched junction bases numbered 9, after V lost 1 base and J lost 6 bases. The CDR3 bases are TGTGCCAGCAGCCAAGTACTAGCGGGAGAGGCCCCGGATACGCAGTATTTT. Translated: CASSQVLAGEAPDTQYF.

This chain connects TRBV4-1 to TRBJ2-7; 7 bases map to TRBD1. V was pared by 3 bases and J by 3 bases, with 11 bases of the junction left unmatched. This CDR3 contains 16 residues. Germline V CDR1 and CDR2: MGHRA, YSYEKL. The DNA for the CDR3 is TGCGCCAGCAGCCACAAATTTTCGGGACAGATCTACGAGCAGTACTTC. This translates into CASSHKFSGQIYEQYF.

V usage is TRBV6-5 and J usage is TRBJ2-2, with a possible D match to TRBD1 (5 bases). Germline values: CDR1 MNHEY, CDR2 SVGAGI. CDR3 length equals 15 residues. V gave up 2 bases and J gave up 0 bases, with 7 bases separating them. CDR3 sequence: CASSYKGPNTGELFF. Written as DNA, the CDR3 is TGTGCCAGCAGTTACAAGGGGCCGAACACCGGGGAGCTGTTTTTT.

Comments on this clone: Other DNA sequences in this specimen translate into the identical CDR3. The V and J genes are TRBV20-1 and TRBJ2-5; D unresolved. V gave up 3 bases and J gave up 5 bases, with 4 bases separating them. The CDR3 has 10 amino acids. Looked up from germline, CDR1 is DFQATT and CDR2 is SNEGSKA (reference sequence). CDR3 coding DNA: TGCAGTGCTAGGGAGGAGACCCAGTACTTC. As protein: CSAREETQYF.

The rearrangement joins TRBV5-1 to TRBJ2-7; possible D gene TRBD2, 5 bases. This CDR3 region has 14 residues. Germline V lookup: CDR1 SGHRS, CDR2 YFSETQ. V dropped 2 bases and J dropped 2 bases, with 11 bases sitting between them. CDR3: CASSFVPGAYEQYF. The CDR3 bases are TGCGCCAGCAGCTTTGTTCCCGGGGCCTACGAGCAGTACTTC.

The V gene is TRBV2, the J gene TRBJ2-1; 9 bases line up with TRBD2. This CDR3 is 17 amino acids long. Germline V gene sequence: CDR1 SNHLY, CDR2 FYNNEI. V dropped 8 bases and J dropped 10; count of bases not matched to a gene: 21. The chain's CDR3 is CASSRGSGSPTGGEQFF. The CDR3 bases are TGTGCCAGCTCCCGGGGTAGCGGGAGCCCCACTGGGGGCGAGCAGTTCTTC. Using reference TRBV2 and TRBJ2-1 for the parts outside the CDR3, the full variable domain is EPEVTQTPSHQVTQMGQEVILRCVPISNHLYFYWYRQILGQKVEFLVSFYNNEISEKSEIFDDQFSVERPDGSNFTLKIRSTKLEDSAMYFCASSRGSGSPTGGEQFFGPGTRLTVL.

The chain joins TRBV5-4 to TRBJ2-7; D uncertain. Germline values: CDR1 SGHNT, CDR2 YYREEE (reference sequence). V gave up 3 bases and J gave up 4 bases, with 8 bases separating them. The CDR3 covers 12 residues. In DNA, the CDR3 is TGTGCCAGCAGCTCCAACCGGTACGAGCAGTACTTC. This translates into CASSSNRYEQYF.

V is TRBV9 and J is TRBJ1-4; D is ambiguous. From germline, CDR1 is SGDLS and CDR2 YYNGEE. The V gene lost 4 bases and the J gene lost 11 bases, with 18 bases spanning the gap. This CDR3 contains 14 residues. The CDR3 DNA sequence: TGTGCCAGCAGCCCCACAGTACGTCCCGACAAACTGTTTTTT. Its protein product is CASSPTVRPDKLFF.

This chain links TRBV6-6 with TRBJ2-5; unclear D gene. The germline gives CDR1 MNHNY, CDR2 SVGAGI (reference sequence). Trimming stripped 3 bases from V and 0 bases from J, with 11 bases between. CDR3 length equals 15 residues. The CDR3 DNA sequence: TGTGCCAGCAGTTATGACGGACCTGACCAAGAGACCCAGTACTTC. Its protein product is CASSYDGPDQETQYF.